The clone carrying this T cell receptor (beta chain) was seen repeatedly, ten times or more. The antigen is unknown. V shed 3 bases and J shed 1 base, with 8 bases lying between them. The CDR3 covers 14 residues. CDR1 and CDR2 from the germline V gene are SGDLS and YYNGEE. The sample originates from a study of CD8 T cells in ankylosing spondylitis. It was by quantitative 5'-RACE with molecular barcodes that TCR beta libraries were made. TCRdb passed the 5' RACE reads through MiXCR, listing each CDR3 protein once. The profile shows 40,000 to 50,000 distinct CDR3 sequences, roughly 2.5% of them singletons. Study conclusions and caveats: Significant enrichment of disease-linked clones was reported in matched ankylosing spondylitis synovial fluid. Typical of ankylosing spondylitis blood, it appeared, was a TCR beta motif of under 10 highly homologous variants.

The TCR comes from a male donor with ankylosing spondylitis or in good health (not recorded which). The rearrangement uses TRBV9 and TRBJ1-3, with TRBD1 as a possible D gene (5 bases). Sequencing used blood, either unsorted or a sorted T cell fraction (not recorded which). This CDR3 reads CASSAGASGNTIYF. CDR3 DNA: TGTGCCAGCAGCGCCGGGGCGTCTGGAAACACCATATATTTT.